This entry is about one TCR beta chain. In the original workflow: Amplified reference gene primers provided the basis for estimating nucleated cell counts. Libraries were prepared by immunoSEQ multiplex PCR; TCRdb keeps only in-frame clonotypes and omits some of them. V, J and clone size were drawn from that table, and D and trimming were deduced from the DNA. The sample holds around 190,000 clones; roughly nine tenths are singletons and the top ten take about 1%. This sample stems from a study of blood T cell repertoires in COVID-19. The receptor comes from a man aged 25-40 years with acute or convalescent COVID-19. Sample: peripheral blood.

CDR3: CASSKAGWTGGTEAFF. The CDR3 DNA reads as TGTGCCAGCAGCAAAGCAGGATGGACAGGGGGCACTGAAGCTTTCTTT. V usage is TRBV21-1 and J usage is TRBJ1-1; no DNA check was done on the table's D call, TRBD1. TRBV21-1 is a pseudogene locus. The CDR3 extends over 16 amino acids.